Presented here are 12 T cell receptor beta chains from one specimen sequenced in a study of vaccination effects on CD4 cells after COVID-19 (dated by TCRdb to 2021 to 2024). In the ViraFEST assay, PBMC were stimulated with viral peptide pools, and TCR sequencing was then used to find antigen-specific CD4+ T cell clonotypes based on their expansion. After more than 9 days of culture, CD4+ T cells were isolated with the EasySep CD4+ T cell isolation kit. Healthy vaccine recipients had no prior SARS-CoV-2 infection, confirmed by negative nucleocapsid antibodies before and after vaccination. Library creation used the immunoSEQ multiplex PCR assay. This is the immuneACCESS table as TCRdb keeps it, with only in-frame sequences that have V and J called. A part of the clones is gone; compared with another copy, unresolved V genes explain less than half, and the rest is unexplained. This sample is represented by tens of thousands of clones; 80% of them were singletons. 12% of the sample is in the top ten clones.

No antigen is known for these receptors. Sequenced here: CD4+ T cells from PBMCs cultured with SARS-CoV-2 spike peptides, sampled before COVID-19 vaccination. The cell subset or site tag for this specimen amounts to: SARS-CoV-2 spike overlapping peptide pool stimulation. All receptors derive from a human donor who received a COVID-19 vaccine.

The CDR3 region has the DNA TGTGCCAGCAGCGTAGGGGGGGCCCTTGGCTACAATGAGCAGTTCTTC. Translation: CASSVGGALGYNEQFF. This chain joins TRBV9 and TRBJ2-1, with D perhaps assigned TRBD1 or TRBD2 (6 bases each). This CDR3 contains 16 residues. V shed 0 bases and J shed 3 bases, with 13 bases lying between them. Germline V lookup: CDR1 SGDLS, CDR2 YYNGEE.

This sequence joins TRBV10-2 and TRBJ1-5; 7 bases are a match to TRBD1. The CDR3 contains 14 residues. J lost 4 bases, V lost 4 bases, and 4 bases had no gene match. Germline V gene lookup returns CDR1 WSHSY and CDR2 SAAADI. This CDR3 reads CASSGQGRNQPQHF. CDR3 in DNA: TGCGCCAGCAGTGGACAGGGCAGGAATCAGCCCCAGCATTTT.

In this sample, this clone turned up once. The chain couples TRBV6-5 to TRBJ2-3, with TRBD2 matching 7 bases. V dropped 2 bases and J dropped 2; count of bases not matched to a gene: 4. Germline V gene sequence: CDR1 MNHEY, CDR2 SVGAGI. This CDR3 comprises 15 residues. The chain's CDR3 is CASSYERGATDTQYF. In DNA, the CDR3 is TGTGCCAGCAGTTACGAGCGGGGAGCCACAGATACGCAGTATTTT.

This chain links TRBV11-2 with TRBJ2-2, with unresolved D. V dropped 3 bases and J dropped 0 bases, with 2 bases sitting between them. The CDR3 loop spans 13 amino acids. Germline CDR1 and CDR2: SGHAT and FQNNGV. The chain's CDR3 is CASSFTNTGELFF. The DNA of the CDR3 is TGTGCCAGCAGCTTTACGAACACCGGGGAGCTGTTTTTT.

This clone appeared a single time. This CDR3 reads CSASPGDYGYTF. The CDR3 region has the DNA TGCAGTGCTAGTCCCGGGGACTATGGCTACACCTTC. This chain connects TRBV20-1 to TRBJ1-2; D not certain. V shed 3 bases and J shed 3 bases, with 8 bases lying between them. Germline values: CDR1 DFQATT, CDR2 SNEGSKA (reference sequence). The CDR3 has 12 residues.

The genes are TRBV6-6 and TRBJ2-6; D remains unclear. Deletions cut 5 bases from V and 0 bases from J, with 5 bases between. CDR3 length: 14 amino acids. Per germline, CDR1 MNHNY and CDR2 SVGAGI (reference sequence). The CDR3 sequence is CASSGDSGANVLTF. The DNA for the CDR3 is TGTGCCAGCAGTGGCGACTCTGGGGCCAACGTCCTGACTTTC.

This rearrangement joins TRBV6-5 to TRBJ2-6, with unresolved D. CDR3 size: 13 residues. Deletions cut 7 bases from V and 1 base from J, with 5 bases between. Germline CDR1 reads MNHEY; CDR2 reads SVGAGI. The CDR3 spells CASTQSGANVLTF. CDR3 nucleotide sequence: TGTGCCAGCACGCAGTCTGGGGCCAACGTCCTGACTTTC.

J is TRBJ2-1 and V is TRBV3-1 (or the pseudogene TRBV3-2); 10 bases are a match to TRBD2. From germline, CDR1 is LGHDT and CDR2 YNNKEL (reference sequence). Trimming at V came to 0 bases and at J to 0 bases, leaving 8 bases not matched to a gene. The CDR3 extends over 19 amino acids. CDR3 in DNA: TGTGCCAGCAGCCAAGATCGGAGCGGGGGGGCGAGCTCCTACAATGAGCAGTTCTTC. Amino acids: CASSQDRSGGASSYNEQFF.

A few counts support this clone. This sequence joins TRBV19 and TRBJ2-3; TRBD2 agrees at 10 bases. The CDR3 consists of 14 residues. Trimming at V came to 6 bases and at J to 8 bases, leaving 8 bases not matched to a gene. The germline V gene has CDR1 LNHDA and CDR2 SQIVND (reference sequence). Written as DNA, the CDR3 is TGTGCCAGTAGGGAGAGCGGGGGGGCCGGTACGCAGTATTTT. Its translation is CASRESGGAGTQYF.

This sequence joins TRBV5-8 and TRBJ2-7, with 7 bases that match TRBD2. Germline CDR1 SGHTS, CDR2 YDEGEE. V dropped 1 base and J dropped 0; count of bases not matched to a gene: 7. The CDR3 is 16 amino acids. CDR3 amino acids: CASSLLQRGSSYEQYV. The DNA for the CDR3 is TGTGCCAGCAGCTTGTTGCAGCGGGGTAGCTCCTACGAGCAGTACGTC.

This sequence joins TRBV2 and TRBJ2-4; D is unclear. Germline V lookup: CDR1 SNHLY, CDR2 FYNNEI. The CDR3 loop spans 10 amino acids. V gave up 2 bases and J gave up 16 bases, with 9 bases separating them. The CDR3 sequence: CASSESLTYF. CDR3 DNA: TGTGCCAGCAGTGAAAGCCTTACTTACTTC.

The chain couples TRBV6-2 or TRBV6-3 to TRBJ1-1, with no clear D. The germline gives CDR1 MNHEY, CDR2 SVGEGT. The CDR3 covers 12 residues. Trimming removed 6 bases from V and 0 bases from J, with 5 bases in between. In DNA, the CDR3 is TGTGCCAGCAGCACGGTGAACACTGAAGCTTTCTTT. Protein: CASSTVNTEAFF.